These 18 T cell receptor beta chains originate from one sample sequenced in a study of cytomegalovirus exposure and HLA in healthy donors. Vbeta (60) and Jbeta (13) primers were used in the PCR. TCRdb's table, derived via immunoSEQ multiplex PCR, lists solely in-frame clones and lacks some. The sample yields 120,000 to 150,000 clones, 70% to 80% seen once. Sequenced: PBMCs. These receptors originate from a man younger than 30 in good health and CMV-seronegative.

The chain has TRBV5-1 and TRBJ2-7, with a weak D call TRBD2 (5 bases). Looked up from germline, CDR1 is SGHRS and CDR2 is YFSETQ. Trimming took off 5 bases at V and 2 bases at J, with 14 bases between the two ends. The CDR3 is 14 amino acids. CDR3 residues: CASREGIATYEQYF. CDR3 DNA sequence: TGCGCCAGCAGAGAGGGAATAGCGACCTACGAGCAGTACTTC.

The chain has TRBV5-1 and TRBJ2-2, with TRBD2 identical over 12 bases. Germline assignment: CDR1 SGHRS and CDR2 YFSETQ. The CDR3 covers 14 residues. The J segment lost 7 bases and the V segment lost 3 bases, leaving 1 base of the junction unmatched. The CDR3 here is CASSSGLAGGELFF. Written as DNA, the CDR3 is TGCGCCAGCAGCTCGGGACTAGCGGGCGGGGAGCTGTTTTTT.

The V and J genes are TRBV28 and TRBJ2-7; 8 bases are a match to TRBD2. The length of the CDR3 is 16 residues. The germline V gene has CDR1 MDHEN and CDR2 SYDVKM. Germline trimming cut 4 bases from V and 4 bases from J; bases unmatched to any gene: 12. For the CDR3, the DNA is TGTGCCAGCAGTTCCCCGAGGGTAGCGGGAACGTACGAGCAGTACTTC. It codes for CASSSPRVAGTYEQYF.

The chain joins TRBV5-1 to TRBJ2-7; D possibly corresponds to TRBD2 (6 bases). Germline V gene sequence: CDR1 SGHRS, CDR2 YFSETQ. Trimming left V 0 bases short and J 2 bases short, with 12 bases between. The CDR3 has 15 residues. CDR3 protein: CASSLVVAETYEQYF. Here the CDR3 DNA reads TGCGCCAGCAGCTTGGTGGTAGCGGAAACCTACGAGCAGTACTTC.

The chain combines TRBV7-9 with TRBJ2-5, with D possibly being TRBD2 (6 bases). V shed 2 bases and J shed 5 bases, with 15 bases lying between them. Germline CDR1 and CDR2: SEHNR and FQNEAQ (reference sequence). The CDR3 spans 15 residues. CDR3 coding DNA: TGTGCCAGCAGCTTAAGTATCGGAGGGCGGGAGACCCAGTACTTC. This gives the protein CASSLSIGGRETQYF.

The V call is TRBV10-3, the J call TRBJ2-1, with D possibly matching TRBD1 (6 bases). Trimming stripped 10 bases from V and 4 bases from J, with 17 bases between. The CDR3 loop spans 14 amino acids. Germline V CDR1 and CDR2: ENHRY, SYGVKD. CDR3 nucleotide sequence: TGTGCCACCCGTCGGCAGGGGCATTACAATGAGCAGTTCTTC. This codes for CATRRQGHYNEQFF.

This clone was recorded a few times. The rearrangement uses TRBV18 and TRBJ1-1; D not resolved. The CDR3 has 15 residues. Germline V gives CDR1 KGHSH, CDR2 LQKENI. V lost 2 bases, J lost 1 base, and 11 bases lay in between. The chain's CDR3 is CASSPSGLSNTEAFF. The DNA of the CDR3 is TGTGCCAGCTCACCATCCGGACTGTCGAACACTGAAGCTTTCTTT.

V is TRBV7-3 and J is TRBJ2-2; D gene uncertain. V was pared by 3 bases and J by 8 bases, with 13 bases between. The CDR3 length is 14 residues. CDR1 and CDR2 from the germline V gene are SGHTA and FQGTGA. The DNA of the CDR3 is TGTGCCAGCAGCTTTCGCCCCCCTCAGGGGGAGCTGTTTTTT. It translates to CASSFRPPQGELFF. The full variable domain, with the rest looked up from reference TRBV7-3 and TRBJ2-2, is GAGVSQTPSNKVTEKGKYVELRCDPISGHTALYWYRQSLGQGPEFLIYFQGTGAADDSGLPNDRFFAVRPEGSVSTLKIQRTERGDSAVYLCASSFRPPQGELFFGEGSRLTVL.

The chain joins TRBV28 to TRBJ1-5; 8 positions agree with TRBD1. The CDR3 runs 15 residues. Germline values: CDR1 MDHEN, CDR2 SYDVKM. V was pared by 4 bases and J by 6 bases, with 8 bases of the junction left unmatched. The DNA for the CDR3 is TGTGCCAGCAGTTCGGAGGACAGGGTGGGTCAGCCCCAGCATTTT. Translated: CASSSEDRVGQPQHF.

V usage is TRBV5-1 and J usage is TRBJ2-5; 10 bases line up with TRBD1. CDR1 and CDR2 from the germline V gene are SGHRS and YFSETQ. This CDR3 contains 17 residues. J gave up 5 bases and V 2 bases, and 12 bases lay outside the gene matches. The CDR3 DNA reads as TGCGCCAGCAGCTTATCTTCCGAGACAGGGGGCAGGGAGACCCAGTACTTC. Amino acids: CASSLSSETGGRETQYF.

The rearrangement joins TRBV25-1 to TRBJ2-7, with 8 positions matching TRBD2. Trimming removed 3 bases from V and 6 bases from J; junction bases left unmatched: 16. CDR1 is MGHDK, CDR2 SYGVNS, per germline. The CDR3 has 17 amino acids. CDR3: CASSEPSPSGSRSEQYF. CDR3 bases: TGTGCCAGCAGTGAGCCCTCCCCCAGCGGGAGTAGGTCCGAGCAGTACTTC.

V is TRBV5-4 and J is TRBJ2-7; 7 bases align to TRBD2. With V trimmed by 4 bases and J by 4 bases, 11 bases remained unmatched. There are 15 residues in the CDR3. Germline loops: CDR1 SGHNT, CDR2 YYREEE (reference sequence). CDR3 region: CASSHPERGRYEQYF. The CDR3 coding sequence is TGTGCCAGCAGCCACCCCGAGCGGGGAAGGTACGAGCAGTACTTC.

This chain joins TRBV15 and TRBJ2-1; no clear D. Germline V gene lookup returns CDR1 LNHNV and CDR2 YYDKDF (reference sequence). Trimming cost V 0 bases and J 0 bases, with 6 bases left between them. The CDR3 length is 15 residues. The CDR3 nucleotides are TGTGCCACCAGCAGAGATCTTAGCTCCTACAATGAGCAGTTCTTC. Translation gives CATSRDLSSYNEQFF.

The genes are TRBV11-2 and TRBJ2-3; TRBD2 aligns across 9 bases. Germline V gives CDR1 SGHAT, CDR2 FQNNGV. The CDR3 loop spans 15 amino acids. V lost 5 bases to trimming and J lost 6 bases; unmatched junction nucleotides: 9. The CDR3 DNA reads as TGTGCCAGCAGCCGGGGGGGACTAGCATCTGATACGCAGTATTTT. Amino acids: CASSRGGLASDTQYF.

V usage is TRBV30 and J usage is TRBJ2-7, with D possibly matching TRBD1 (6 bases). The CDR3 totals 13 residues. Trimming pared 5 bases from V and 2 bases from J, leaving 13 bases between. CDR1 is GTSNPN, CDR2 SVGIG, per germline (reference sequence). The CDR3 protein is CAWGAWDTYEQYF. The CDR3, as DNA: TGTGCCTGGGGAGCCTGGGACACCTACGAGCAGTACTTC.

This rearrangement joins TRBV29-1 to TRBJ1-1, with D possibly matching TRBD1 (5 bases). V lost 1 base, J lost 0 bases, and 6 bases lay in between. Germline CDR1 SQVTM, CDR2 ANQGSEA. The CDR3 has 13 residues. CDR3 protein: CSVEGGVNTEAFF. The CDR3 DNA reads TGCAGCGTTGAAGGGGGGGTGAACACTGAAGCTTTCTTT.

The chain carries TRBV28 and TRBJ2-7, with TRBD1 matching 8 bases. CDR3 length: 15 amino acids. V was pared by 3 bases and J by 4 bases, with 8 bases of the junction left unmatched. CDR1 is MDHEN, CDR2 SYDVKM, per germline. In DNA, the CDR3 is TGTGCCAGCAGTTTCCCGCGACAGGGGCCATACGAGCAGTACTTC. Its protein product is CASSFPRQGPYEQYF.

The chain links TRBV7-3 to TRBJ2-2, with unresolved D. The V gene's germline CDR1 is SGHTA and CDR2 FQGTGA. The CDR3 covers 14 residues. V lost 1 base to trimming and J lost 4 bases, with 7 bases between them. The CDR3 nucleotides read TGTGCCAGCAGCTTAAAGCGCCGCACCGGGGAGCTGTTTTTT. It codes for CASSLKRRTGELFF.